This TCR beta chain is from a study of blood T cells in healthy people across ages (dated by TCRdb to 2014 to 2015). In the study overall: Template switching captured roughly one uniquely barcoded TCR beta cDNA molecule per two T cells in model experiments. Age-related changes in TCR beta repertoire diversity were measured in the study by deep sequencing normalized with unique cDNA molecular identifiers. Four age groups were formed from the donors: young (average approximately 15 years), middle-aged (approximately 40), aged (roughly 59) and long-lived (82). Two additional independent replicas of 1 million unique cDNA reads from the same blood draw were analyzed for two donors (one aged 18 to 30 and one aged 80 or older). The full study reports these points: Bulk unsorted PBMC profiling prevented conclusive comparison of naive and antigen-experienced compartments. Because donor CMV infection status was unknown, age-related changes in expanded clonotypes were potentially confounded. Observed TCR beta diversity correlated strongly with the percentage of naive T cells measured by flow cytometry. The long-lived group showed more naive CD4+ T cells, fewer expanded clones and increased TCR diversity than the aged group, suggesting age selection. Estimates of total diversity from one million sequenced T cells were regarded as lower bounds and underestimates. Observed TCR beta diversity per million T cells fell roughly linearly with age, and a significant reduction was already apparent by age about 36.

The table lists this clonotype with a few counts. Its recognized antigen is unknown. No clone much larger than this one lies a single base away; base qualities are absent. The CDR3 contains 14 residues, cysteine and phenylalanine counted. Solely the CDR3 DNA is kept, with 42 bases framed from the first base. V and J are truncated by 8 bases and 5 bases respectively, leaving an intervening sequence of 18 bases. The CDR1 and CDR2 encoded by the germline V gene are SGHTA and FQGNSA. The library relied on 5' RACE. The run used an Illumina HiSeq 2500. A second roughly 6 to 12 cycle PCR used a sample-barcoded 5' primer and a J-beta primer mix. A unique molecular identifier was introduced onto each TCR beta cDNA molecule by a template-switch 5' adaptor carrying 12 random nucleotides. Each sample yielded at least 2.5 million CDR3-containing paired-end reads. The Mint cDNA synthesis kit, primed by a TRBC-specific oligonucleotide, was used to synthesize first-strand cDNA from all RNA. After uracil-DNA glycosylase treatment, a first 18-cycle PCR used universal primers M1SS and BC2_uni_R on all cDNA. In the paper's pipeline: For normalization, 1 million high-quality reads, each with a distinct molecular identifier, were randomly selected from each sample. Reads sharing molecular identifiers were discarded rather than binned into consensus sequences. CDR3 identification, clonotype clustering and error correction used MiTCR with a Q25 quality threshold and the strictest error-elimination algorithm. A nonparametric unseen species model using Euler transformation provided a lower-bound estimate of total TCR beta diversity. TCRdb reran the public reads through fastp at Q25 and MiXCR, keeping productive beta chains. CDR3 protein sequences are deduplicated, and each keeps its most common genes and DNA. TCRdb, rather than the study authors, made the V and J calls. Within this sample are nearly 800,000 distinct CDR3 sequences, with roughly 25% of them counted one time only. The ten biggest clones cover approximately 4% of the sample.

The donors were roughly 40 Caucasian individuals from Russia, aged roughly 6 to 100 years, who were systemically healthy. Each donor gave about 9.7 milliliters of peripheral blood, drawn into EDTA-treated Vacutainer tubes. Ficoll-Paque density-gradient centrifugation was used to isolate PBMCs, with at least 6.5 million per sample. Trizol reagent was used to extract total RNA from the PBMCs, yielding at least 6 micrograms per sample. For every donor, an aliquot of PBMCs went through flow cytometry to measure the percentages of naive CD45RAhigh/CD27high T cells. Another study also made use of these data, one on T cells of mothers and their children. The second study's paper adds: Nine systemically healthy Caucasian individuals served as donors, namely three mothers together with their six children. cDNA synthesis consumed the entire amount of extracted RNA, loaded at 1.5 ug RNA in each 15 ul reaction. In the second PCR, sample barcodes and 2-4 random nucleotides were introduced via the M1S primer. Each mother yielded over 8 million TCR beta CDR3 reads and each child 2.5 million to 3.5 million reads. In both related and unrelated pairs, thymic selection shapes the output of TCR recombination in a similar way, with inherited differences having only a minor effect. Normalized repertoire overlap was always found to be slightly, but never significantly, higher in related mother-child pairs than in unrelated mother-child pairs. With a sensitivity of approximately 96 clones per million clonotypes, no persistent microchimeric T cell clones were detected. In the study, deep NGS was used to compare the TCR beta repertoires of mothers and children, and features distinguishing related mother-child pairs from unrelated individuals were sought. Mothers averaged about 40 +/- 4 years of age and children averaged 11 +/- 4 years. After adapters were ligated using NEBNext reagents, the libraries underwent 100+100 nt paired-end sequencing on an Illumina HiSeq 2000. To prevent cross-contamination, the mother and child libraries were prepared one month apart and sequenced in separate runs. For each donor, between roughly 500,000 and 2,200,000 distinct TCR beta clonotypes were identified. Naive TCR beta clonotypes were estimated from low-frequency clonotypes matched to each donor's FACS-determined naive share, without sorting.

This clonotype was obtained from a boy under 18 in good health. The sequencing sample was made of blood. The rearrangement combines TRBV7-2 with TRBJ1-2, with the D gene not confidently named. This receptor carries the CDR3 CASGDYQAGYGYTF. Read as DNA, the sequence is TGTGCCAGCGGAGATTACCAGGCCGGATATGGCTACACCTTC. When the CDR3 is completed using the reference TRBV7-2 and TRBJ1-2 genes on either side, the full variable domain is GAGVSQSPSNKVTEKGKDVELRCDPISGHTALYWYRQSLGQGLEFLIYFQGNSAPDKSGLPSDRFSAERTGGSVSTLTIQRTQQEDSAVYLCASGDYQAGYGYTFGSGTRLTVV.